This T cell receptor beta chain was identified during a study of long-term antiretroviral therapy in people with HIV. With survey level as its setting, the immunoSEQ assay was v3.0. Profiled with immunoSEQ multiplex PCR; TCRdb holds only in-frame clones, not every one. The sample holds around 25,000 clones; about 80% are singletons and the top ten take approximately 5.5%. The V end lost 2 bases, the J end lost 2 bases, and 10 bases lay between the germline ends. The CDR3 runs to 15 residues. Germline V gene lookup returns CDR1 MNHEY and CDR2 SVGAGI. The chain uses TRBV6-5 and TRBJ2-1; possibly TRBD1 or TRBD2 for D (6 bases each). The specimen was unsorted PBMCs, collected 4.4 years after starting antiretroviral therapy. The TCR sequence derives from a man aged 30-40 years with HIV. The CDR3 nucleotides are TGTGCCAGCAGTTACCGGGGGCCCCCCTACAATGAGCAGTTCTTC. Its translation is CASSYRGPPYNEQFF.